This TCR beta chain was retrieved from a study of blood T cells in healthy people across ages. Study-level background: About one barcoded beta molecule per two T cells was captured by template switching.

A remark on this clonotype: The antigen is unknown.

Alongside a J-beta primer mix, a sample-barcoded 5' primer served in a second PCR lasting about 7 to 12 cycles. Via MiXCR, TCRdb re-called the 5' RACE reads, giving one row per CDR3 protein. The sample lists around 900,000 distinct CDR3 sequences, roughly half seen once, with over 20% in the top ten. Trimming cost V 0 bases and J 5 bases, with 17 bases left between them. Looked up from germline, CDR1 is SGHKS and CDR2 is YYEKEE (reference sequence). The CDR3 contains 16 residues. Study results and caveats: One million T cells yielded diversity estimates that were considered underestimates.

Sequencing was performed on blood. V gene TRBV5-5 combines with J gene TRBJ1-1; no clear D gene. The sequence was obtained from a woman aged 60-75 years in good health. CDR3 DNA sequence: TGTGCCAGCAGCTTGGTCGCGGGCACCCAGTGGACTGAAGCTTTCTTT. Its translation is CASSLVAGTQWTEAFF. The whole variable domain, remainder taken from reference TRBV5-5 and TRBJ1-1, is DAGVTQSPTHLIKTRGQQVTLRCSPISGHKSVSWYQQVLGQGPQFIFQYYEKEERGRGNFPDRFSARQFPNYSSELNVNALLLGDSALYLCASSLVAGTQWTEAFFGQGTRLTVV.